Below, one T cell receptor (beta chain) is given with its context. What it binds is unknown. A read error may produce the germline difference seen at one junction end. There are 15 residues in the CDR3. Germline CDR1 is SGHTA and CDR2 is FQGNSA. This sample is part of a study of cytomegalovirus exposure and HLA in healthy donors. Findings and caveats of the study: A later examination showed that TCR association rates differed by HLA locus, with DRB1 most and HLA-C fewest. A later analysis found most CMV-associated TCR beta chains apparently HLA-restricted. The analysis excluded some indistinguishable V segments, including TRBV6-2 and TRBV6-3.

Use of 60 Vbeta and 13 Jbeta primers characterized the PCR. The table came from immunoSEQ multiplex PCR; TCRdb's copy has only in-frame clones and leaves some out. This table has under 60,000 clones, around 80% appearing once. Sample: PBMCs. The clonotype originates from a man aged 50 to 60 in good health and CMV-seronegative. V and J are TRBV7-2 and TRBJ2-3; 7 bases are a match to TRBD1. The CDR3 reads CASSRQGPGTNTQYF. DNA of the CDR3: TGTGCCAGCAGCCGACAGGGTCCGGGCACAAATACGCAGTATTTT. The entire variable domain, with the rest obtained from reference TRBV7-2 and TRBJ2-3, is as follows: GAGVSQSPSNKVTEKGKDVELRCDPISGHTALYWYRQSLGQGLEFLIYFQGNSAPDKSGLPSDRFSAERTGGSVSTLTIQRTQQEDSAVYLCASSRQGPGTNTQYFGPGTRLTVL.